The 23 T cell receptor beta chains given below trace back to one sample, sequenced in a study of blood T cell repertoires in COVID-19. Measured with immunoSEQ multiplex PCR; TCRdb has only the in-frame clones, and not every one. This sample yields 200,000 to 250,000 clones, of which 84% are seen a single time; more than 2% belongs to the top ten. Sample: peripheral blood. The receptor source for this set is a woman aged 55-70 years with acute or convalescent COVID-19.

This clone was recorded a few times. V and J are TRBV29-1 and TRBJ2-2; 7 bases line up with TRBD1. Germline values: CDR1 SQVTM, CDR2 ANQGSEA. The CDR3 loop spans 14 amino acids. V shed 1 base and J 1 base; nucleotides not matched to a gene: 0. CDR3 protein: CSVEGDRNTGELFF. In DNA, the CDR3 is TGCAGCGTTGAAGGGGACAGGAACACCGGGGAGCTGTTTTTT.

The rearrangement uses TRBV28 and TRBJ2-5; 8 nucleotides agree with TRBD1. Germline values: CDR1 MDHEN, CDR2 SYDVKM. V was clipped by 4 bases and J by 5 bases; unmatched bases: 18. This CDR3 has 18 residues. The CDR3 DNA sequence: TGTGCCAGCAGTTCCTCACACCCTTTGGACAGGGCGGCCGAGACCCAGTACTTC. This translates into CASSSSHPLDRAAETQYF. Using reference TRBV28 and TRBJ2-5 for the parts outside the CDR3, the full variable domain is DVKVTQSSRYLVKRTGEKVFLECVQDMDHENMFWYRQDPGLGLRLIYFSYDVKMKEKGDIPEGYSVSREKKERFSLILESASTNQTSMYLCASSSSHPLDRAAETQYFGPGTRLLVL.

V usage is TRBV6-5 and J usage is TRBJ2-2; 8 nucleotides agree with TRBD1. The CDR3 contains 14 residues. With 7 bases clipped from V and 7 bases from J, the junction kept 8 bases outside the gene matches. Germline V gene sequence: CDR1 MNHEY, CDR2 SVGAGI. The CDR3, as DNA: TGTGCCAGCAAGGGACAGGCGATTAACGGGGAGCTGTTTTTT. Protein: CASKGQAINGELFF.

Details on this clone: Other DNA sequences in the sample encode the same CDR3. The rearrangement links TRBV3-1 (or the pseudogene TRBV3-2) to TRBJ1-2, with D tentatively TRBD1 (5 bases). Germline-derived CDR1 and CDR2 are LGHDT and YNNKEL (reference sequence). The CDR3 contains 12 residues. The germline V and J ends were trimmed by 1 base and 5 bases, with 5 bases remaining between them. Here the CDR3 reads CASSQAGYGYTF. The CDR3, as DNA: TGTGCCAGCAGCCAAGCAGGGTATGGCTACACCTTC.

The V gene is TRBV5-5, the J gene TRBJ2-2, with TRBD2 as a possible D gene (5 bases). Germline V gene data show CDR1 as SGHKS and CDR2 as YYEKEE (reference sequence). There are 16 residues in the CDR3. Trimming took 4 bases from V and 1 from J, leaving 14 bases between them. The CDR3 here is CASSPVAGLNTGELFF. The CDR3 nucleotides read TGTGCCAGCAGCCCTGTGGCGGGCTTGAACACCGGGGAGCTGTTTTTT.

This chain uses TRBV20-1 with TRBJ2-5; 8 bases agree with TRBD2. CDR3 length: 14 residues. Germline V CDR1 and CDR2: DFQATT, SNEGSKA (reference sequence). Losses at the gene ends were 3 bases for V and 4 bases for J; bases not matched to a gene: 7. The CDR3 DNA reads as TGCAGTGCTAGTCTAGCGGGCCGGACAGAGACCCAGTACTTC. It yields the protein CSASLAGRTETQYF.

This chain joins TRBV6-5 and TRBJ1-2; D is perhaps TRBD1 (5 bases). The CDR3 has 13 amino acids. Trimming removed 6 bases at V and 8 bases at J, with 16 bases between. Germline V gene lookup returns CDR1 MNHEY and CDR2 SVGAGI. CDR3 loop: CASRTLGAEGYTF. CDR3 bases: TGTGCCAGCAGAACATTAGGGGCAGAGGGCTACACCTTC.

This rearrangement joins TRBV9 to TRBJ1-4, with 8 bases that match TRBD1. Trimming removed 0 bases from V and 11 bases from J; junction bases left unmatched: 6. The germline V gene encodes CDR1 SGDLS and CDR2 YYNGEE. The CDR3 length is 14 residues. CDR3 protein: CASSVDTGGRKLFF. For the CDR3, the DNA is TGTGCCAGCAGCGTAGACACAGGGGGACGGAAACTGTTTTTT.

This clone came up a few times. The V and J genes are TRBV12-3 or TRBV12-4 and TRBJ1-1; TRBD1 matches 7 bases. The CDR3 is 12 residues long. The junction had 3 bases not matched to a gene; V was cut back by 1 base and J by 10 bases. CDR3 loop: CASSLVQGTAFF. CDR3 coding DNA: TGTGCCAGCAGTTTAGTACAGGGGACAGCTTTCTTT.

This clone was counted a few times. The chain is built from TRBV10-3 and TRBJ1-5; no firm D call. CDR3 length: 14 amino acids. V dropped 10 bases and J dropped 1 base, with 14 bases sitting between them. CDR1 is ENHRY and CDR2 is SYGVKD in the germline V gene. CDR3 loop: CASNTGKSNQPQHF. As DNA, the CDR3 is TGTGCCAGCAACACCGGGAAAAGCAATCAGCCCCAGCATTTT.

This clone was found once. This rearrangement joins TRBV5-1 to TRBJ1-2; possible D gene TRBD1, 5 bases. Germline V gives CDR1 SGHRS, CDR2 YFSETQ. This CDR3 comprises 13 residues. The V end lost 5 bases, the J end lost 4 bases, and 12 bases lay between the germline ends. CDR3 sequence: CASRKQGGYGYTF. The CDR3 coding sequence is TGCGCCAGCAGAAAGCAGGGTGGCTATGGCTACACCTTC.

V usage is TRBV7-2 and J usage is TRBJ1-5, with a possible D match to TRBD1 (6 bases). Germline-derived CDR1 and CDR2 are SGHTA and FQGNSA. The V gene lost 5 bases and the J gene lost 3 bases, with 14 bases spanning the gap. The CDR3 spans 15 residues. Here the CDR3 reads CASSLSGTNNQPQHF. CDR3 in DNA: TGTGCCAGCAGCCTGTCCGGGACAAACAATCAGCCCCAGCATTTT. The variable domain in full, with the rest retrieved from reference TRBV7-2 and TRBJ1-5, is GAGVSQSPSNKVTEKGKDVELRCDPISGHTALYWYRQSLGQGLEFLIYFQGNSAPDKSGLPSDRFSAERTGGSVSTLTIQRTQQEDSAVYLCASSLSGTNNQPQHFGDGTRLSIL.

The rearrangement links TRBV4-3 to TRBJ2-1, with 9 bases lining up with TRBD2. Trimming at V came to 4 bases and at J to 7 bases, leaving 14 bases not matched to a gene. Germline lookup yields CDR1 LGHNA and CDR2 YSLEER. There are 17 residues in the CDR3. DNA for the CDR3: TGCGCCAGCAGCCCCCAAGTAGCGGGGGTGATCAGTAATGAGCAGTTCTTC. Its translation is CASSPQVAGVISNEQFF.

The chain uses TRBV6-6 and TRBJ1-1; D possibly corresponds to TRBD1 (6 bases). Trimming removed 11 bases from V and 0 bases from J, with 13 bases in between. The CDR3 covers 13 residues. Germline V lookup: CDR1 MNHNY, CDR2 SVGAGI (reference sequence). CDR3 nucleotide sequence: TGTGCCGGATCCACAGGGATGAACACTGAAGCTTTCTTT. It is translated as CAGSTGMNTEAFF.

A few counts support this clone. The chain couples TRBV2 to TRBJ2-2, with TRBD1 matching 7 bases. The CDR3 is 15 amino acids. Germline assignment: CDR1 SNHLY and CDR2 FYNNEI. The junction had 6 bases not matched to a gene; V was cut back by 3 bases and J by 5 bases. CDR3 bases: TGTGCCAGCAGTGAGGGGACAGTAACGACCGGGGAGCTGTTTTTT. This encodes CASSEGTVTTGELFF.

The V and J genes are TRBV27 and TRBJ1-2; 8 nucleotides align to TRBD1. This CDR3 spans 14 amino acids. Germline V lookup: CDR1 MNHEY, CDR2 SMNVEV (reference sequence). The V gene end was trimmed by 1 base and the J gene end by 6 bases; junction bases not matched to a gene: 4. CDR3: CASSLYPGGDGYTF. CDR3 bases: TGTGCCAGCAGTTTATACCCAGGGGGCGATGGCTACACCTTC.

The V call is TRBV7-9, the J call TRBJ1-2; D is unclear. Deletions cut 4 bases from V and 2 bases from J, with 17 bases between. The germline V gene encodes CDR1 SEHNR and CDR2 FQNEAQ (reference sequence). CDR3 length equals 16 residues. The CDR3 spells CASSSTGIGLNYGYTF. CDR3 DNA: TGTGCCAGCAGCTCCACCGGGATTGGGCTAAACTATGGCTACACCTTC.

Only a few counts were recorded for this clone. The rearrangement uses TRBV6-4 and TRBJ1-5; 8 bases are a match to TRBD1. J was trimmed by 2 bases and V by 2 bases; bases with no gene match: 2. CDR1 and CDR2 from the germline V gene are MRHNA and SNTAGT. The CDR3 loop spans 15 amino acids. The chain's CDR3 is CASSDGQGGNQPQHF. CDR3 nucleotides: TGTGCCAGCAGTGACGGACAGGGAGGCAATCAGCCCCAGCATTTT.

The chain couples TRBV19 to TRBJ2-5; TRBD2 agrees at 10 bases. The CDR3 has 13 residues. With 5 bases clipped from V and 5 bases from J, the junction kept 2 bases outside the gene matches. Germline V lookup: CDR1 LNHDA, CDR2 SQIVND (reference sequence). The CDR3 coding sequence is TGTGCCAGTAGTCCGGGACTAGCGGAGACCCAGTACTTC. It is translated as CASSPGLAETQYF. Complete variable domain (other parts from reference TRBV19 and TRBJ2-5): DGGITQSPKYLFRKEGQNVTLSCEQNLNHDAMYWYRQDPGQGLRLIYYSQIVNDFQKGDIAEGYSVSREKKESFPLTVTSAQKNPTAFYLCASSPGLAETQYFGPGTRLLVL.

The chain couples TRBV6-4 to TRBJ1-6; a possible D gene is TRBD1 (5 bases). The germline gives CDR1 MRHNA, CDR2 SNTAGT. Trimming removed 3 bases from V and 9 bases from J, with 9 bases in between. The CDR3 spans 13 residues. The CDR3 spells CASSDQGGSPLHF. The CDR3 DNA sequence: TGTGCCAGCAGTGATCAGGGTGGTTCACCCCTCCACTTT.

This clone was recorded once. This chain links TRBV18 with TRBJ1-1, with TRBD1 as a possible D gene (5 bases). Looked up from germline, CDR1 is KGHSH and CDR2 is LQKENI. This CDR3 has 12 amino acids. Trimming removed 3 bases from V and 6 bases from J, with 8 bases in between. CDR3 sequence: CASSPDKPEAFF. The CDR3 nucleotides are TGTGCCAGCTCACCGGACAAGCCTGAAGCTTTCTTT.

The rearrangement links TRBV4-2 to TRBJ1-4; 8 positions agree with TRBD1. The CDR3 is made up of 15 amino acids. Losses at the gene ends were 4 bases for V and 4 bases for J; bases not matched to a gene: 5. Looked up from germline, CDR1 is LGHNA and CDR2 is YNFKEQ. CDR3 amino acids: CASSRGQGLNEKLFF. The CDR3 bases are TGTGCCAGCAGCCGAGGACAGGGCCTTAATGAAAAACTGTTTTTT.

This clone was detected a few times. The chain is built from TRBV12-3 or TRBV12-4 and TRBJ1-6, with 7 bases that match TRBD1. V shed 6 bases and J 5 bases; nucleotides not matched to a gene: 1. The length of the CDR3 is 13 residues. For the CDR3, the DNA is TGTGCCAGCAGAAGGGGGCATAATTCACCCCTCCACTTT. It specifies CASRRGHNSPLHF.